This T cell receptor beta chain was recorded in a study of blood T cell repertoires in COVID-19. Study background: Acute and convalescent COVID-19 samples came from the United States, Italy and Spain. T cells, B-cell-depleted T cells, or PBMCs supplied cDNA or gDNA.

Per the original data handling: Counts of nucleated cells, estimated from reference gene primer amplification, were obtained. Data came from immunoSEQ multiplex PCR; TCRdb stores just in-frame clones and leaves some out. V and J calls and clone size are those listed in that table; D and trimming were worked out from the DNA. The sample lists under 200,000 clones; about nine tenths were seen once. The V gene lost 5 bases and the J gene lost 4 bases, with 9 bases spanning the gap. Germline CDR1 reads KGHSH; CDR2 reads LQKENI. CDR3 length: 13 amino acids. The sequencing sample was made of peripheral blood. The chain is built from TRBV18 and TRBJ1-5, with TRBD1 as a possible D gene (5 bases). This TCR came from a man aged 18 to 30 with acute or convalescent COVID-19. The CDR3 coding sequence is TGTGCCAGCTCAGGGGGGAAGAATCAGCCCCAGCATTTT. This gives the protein CASSGGKNQPQHF.